Below, 28 T cell receptor beta chains from the same sample are listed, as sequenced in a study of T cell repertoires in cytomegalovirus infection (dated by TCRdb to the late 2010s). The sequencer listed for this sample is Illumina HiSeq 1500. Using fastp at Q25 and MiXCR, TCRdb reprocessed the public reads and kept productive beta chains. Identical CDR3 protein sequences are pooled into one entry, listed with their most common genes and DNA. The sample table records approximately 750,000 distinct CDR3 sequences; 35% of these occur just once. The ten largest account for 2.5% to 3.5% of the sample. The specimen sequenced was PBMCs. All receptors derive from a human donor in good health (CMV status not recorded). Some clones in this sample may be carry-over from other donors' samples.

This clonotype showed up just a few times. Here the CDR3 DNA reads TGCGCCAGCAGCCAAGGGGGCCCACGATCTTATGGCTACACCTTC. Encoded protein: CASSQGGPRSYGYTF. V is TRBV4-1 and J is TRBJ1-2; D might be TRBD1 (5 bases). CDR1 and CDR2 from the germline V gene are MGHRA and YSYEKL. CDR3 length: 15 residues. Deletions cut 1 base from V and 5 bases from J, with 14 bases between.

This chain uses TRBV6-2 or TRBV6-3 with TRBJ1-5, with 7 bases fitting TRBD1. Germline V gives CDR1 MNHEY, CDR2 SVGEGT. The length of the CDR3 is 14 residues. V trimming: 5 bases; J trimming: 4 bases; junction bases outside the gene matches: 5. The CDR3 region has the DNA TGTGCCAGCAGTGACCCGACAGGGAATCAGCCCCAGCATTTT. Amino acid sequence: CASSDPTGNQPQHF.

The chain links TRBV27 to TRBJ1-4; D might be TRBD1 (6 bases). Trimming cost V 6 bases and J 4 bases, with 15 bases left between them. Germline values: CDR1 MNHEY, CDR2 SMNVEV (reference sequence). The CDR3 has 15 residues. The CDR3 protein is CASSLTTGSNEKLFF. CDR3 nucleotides: TGTGCCAGCAGCTTGACGACAGGCAGTAATGAAAAACTGTTTTTT.

There are many counts of this clonotype. The V call is TRBV7-9, the J call TRBJ2-2; D uncertain. CDR3 length: 12 amino acids. The ends were cut back, 3 bases at V and 6 bases at J, with 5 bases in the middle. Germline V gene sequence: CDR1 SEHNR, CDR2 FQNEAQ (reference sequence). For the CDR3, the DNA is TGTGCCAGCAGCTTTTTCCCCGGGGAGCTGTTTTTT. Translation: CASSFFPGELFF.

This sequence joins TRBV28 and TRBJ1-5; D possibly corresponds to TRBD1 (6 bases). The CDR3 runs to 16 residues. V lost 6 bases and J lost 5, with 20 bases in between. Germline V lookup: CDR1 MDHEN, CDR2 SYDVKM. The CDR3 DNA follows: TGTGCCAGCAGCCCCAGGGGAATGGGCCCATATCAGCCCCAGCATTTT. Its translation is CASSPRGMGPYQPQHF.

The chain uses TRBV28 and TRBJ2-1; 8 bases agree with TRBD1. V lost 3 bases to trimming and J lost 8 bases; unmatched junction nucleotides: 15. The V gene's germline CDR1 is MDHEN and CDR2 SYDVKM. This CDR3 is built from 17 residues. The CDR3 reads CASSFRQGTSVYHEQFF. The CDR3 nucleotides are TGTGCCAGCAGTTTCAGACAGGGGACTTCTGTCTATCATGAGCAGTTCTTC.

There are many counts of this clonotype. CDR3 in DNA: TGTGCCAGCAGCTTAACTGGGGGTCCGAATCAGCCCCAGCATTTT. This codes for CASSLTGGPNQPQHF. This sequence joins TRBV7-9 and TRBJ1-5; weak D call: TRBD1 (5 bases). This CDR3 contains 15 residues. Germline loops: CDR1 SEHNR, CDR2 FQNEAQ (reference sequence). Trimming shortened V by 2 bases and J by 4 bases, and 12 bases separated the two germline ends.

This clonotype was counted many times. The chain uses TRBV19 and TRBJ2-1, with a tentative D call TRBD2 (6 bases). CDR3 length: 14 residues. Germline values: CDR1 LNHDA, CDR2 SQIVND (reference sequence). V was cut by 3 bases and J by 9 bases, with 15 bases left in between. The CDR3 nucleotides are TGTGCCAGTAGTATTGGGGCCCTCGGGGGTGAGCAGTTCTTC. Residues: CASSIGALGGEQFF.

The genes are TRBV5-6 and TRBJ2-2, with 7 bases aligning to TRBD1. Germline assignment: CDR1 SGHDT and CDR2 YYEEEE. Trimming cost V 3 bases and J 6 bases; bases outside gene matches: 11. The CDR3 has 16 residues. Here the CDR3 DNA reads TGTGCCAGCAGCTCGCCGACCAGACAGGGCGCCGGGGAGCTGTTTTTT. It yields the protein CASSSPTRQGAGELFF.

The chain links TRBV6-6 to TRBJ2-2; 8 positions agree with TRBD2. Per germline, CDR1 MNHNY and CDR2 SVGAGI (reference sequence). This CDR3 has 18 residues. V shed 6 bases and J 0 bases; nucleotides not matched to a gene: 12. The CDR3 DNA reads as TGTGCCAGCAGGACAGAGTCTAGCGGGCACGCGAACACCGGGGAGCTGTTTTTT. This encodes CASRTESSGHANTGELFF.

The V call is TRBV6-1, the J call TRBJ2-7, with 10 bases identical to TRBD2. CDR1 and CDR2 (germline): MNHNS, SASEGT. The CDR3 extends over 13 amino acids. V dropped 7 bases and J dropped 5; count of bases not matched to a gene: 5. The CDR3 sequence is CASKAGGPDEQYF. DNA of the CDR3: TGTGCCAGCAAAGCGGGAGGGCCCGACGAGCAGTACTTC.

This chain links TRBV28 with TRBJ2-7; 7 nucleotides match TRBD1. CDR1 is MDHEN and CDR2 is SYDVKM in the germline V gene. The CDR3 extends over 17 amino acids. Unmatched junction bases numbered 12, after V lost 3 bases and J lost 1 base. CDR3 residues: CASSFPAGQVPSYEQYF. CDR3 nucleotides: TGTGCCAGCAGTTTCCCCGCCGGACAGGTGCCTTCCTACGAGCAGTACTTC.

The rearrangement links TRBV2 to TRBJ1-4; TRBD1 matches at 7 bases. CDR3 length: 12 amino acids. The germline V gene has CDR1 SNHLY and CDR2 FYNNEI. V shed 9 bases and J 8 bases; nucleotides not matched to a gene: 6. The chain's CDR3 is CASEQGREKLFF. In DNA, the CDR3 is TGTGCCAGTGAACAGGGGAGGGAAAAACTGTTTTTT.

The sample holds a few counts of this clonotype. The chain recombines TRBV7-6 with TRBJ2-7; TRBD2 is a possible D gene (7 bases). Per germline, CDR1 SGHVS and CDR2 FNYEAQ. V was cut by 2 bases and J by 2 bases, with 10 bases left in between. The CDR3 has 14 amino acids. CDR3 region: CASSLKGGAYEQYF. In DNA, the CDR3 is TGTGCCAGCAGCTTAAAAGGGGGGGCCTACGAGCAGTACTTC.

In this sample, this clonotype turned up a few times. The chain has TRBV28 and TRBJ2-7; D uncertain. CDR1 MDHEN and CDR2 SYDVKM come from the germline V gene. CDR3 size: 14 residues. V lost 2 bases, J lost 6 bases, and 14 bases lay in between. The CDR3: CASSLRPVSGEQYF. The CDR3 DNA is TGTGCCAGCAGTTTAAGGCCCGTGTCGGGCGAGCAGTACTTC.

The chain couples TRBV7-9 to TRBJ2-3; 7 bases fit TRBD1. Germline lookup yields CDR1 SEHNR and CDR2 FQNEAQ (reference sequence). There are 16 residues in the CDR3. Losses at the gene ends were 3 bases for V and 4 bases for J; bases not matched to a gene: 10. CDR3 nucleotides: TGTGCCAGCAGCTTCCGACAGGGAGAGGGCCCAGATACGCAGTATTTT. Protein sequence: CASSFRQGEGPDTQYF. The whole variable domain, filled in from reference TRBV7-9 and TRBJ2-3, reads DTGVSQNPRHKITKRGQNVTFRCDPISEHNRLYWYRQTLGQGPEFLTYFQNEAQLEKSRLLSDRFSAERPKGSFSTLEIQRTEQGDSAMYLCASSFRQGEGPDTQYFGPGTRLTVL.

This clonotype came up a few times. The chain uses TRBV7-8 and TRBJ1-2; 9 bases map to TRBD1. CDR1 is SGHVS and CDR2 is FQNEAQ in the germline V gene. The CDR3 has 14 amino acids. The J segment lost 7 bases and the V segment lost 5 bases, leaving 8 bases of the junction unmatched. The chain's CDR3 is CASSAIDRGGGYTF. In nucleotides, the CDR3 is TGTGCCAGCAGCGCTATCGACAGGGGGGGTGGCTACACCTTC.

This clonotype was picked up a small number of times. The chain is built from TRBV7-9 and TRBJ2-3; 10 bases agree with TRBD2. The J segment lost 2 bases and the V segment lost 4 bases, leaving 3 bases of the junction unmatched. The germline V gene has CDR1 SEHNR and CDR2 FQNEAQ (reference sequence). The CDR3 runs 15 residues. CDR3 in amino acids: CASSSSGSITDTQYF. The DNA for the CDR3 is TGTGCCAGCAGCTCTAGCGGGAGTATCACAGATACGCAGTATTTT. The whole variable domain, filled in from reference TRBV7-9 and TRBJ2-3, reads DTGVSQNPRHKITKRGQNVTFRCDPISEHNRLYWYRQTLGQGPEFLTYFQNEAQLEKSRLLSDRFSAERPKGSFSTLEIQRTEQGDSAMYLCASSSSGSITDTQYFGPGTRLTVL.

The rearrangement links TRBV12-3 or TRBV12-4 to TRBJ1-5; 9 positions agree with TRBD1. The CDR3 covers 16 residues. With 5 bases clipped from V and 7 bases from J, the junction kept 12 bases outside the gene matches. This CDR3 reads CASSARTGEGGQPQHF. CDR3 nucleotides: TGTGCCAGCAGTGCCCGGACAGGGGAGGGCGGACAGCCCCAGCATTTT.

This rearrangement joins TRBV19 to TRBJ2-1; D might be TRBD2 (5 bases). With 3 bases removed from V and 7 bases from J, the gap between germline ends came to 10 bases. The CDR3 contains 13 residues. The germline CDR1 and CDR2 sequences are LNHDA and SQIVND (reference sequence). The CDR3 reads CASSISTGNEQFF. In DNA, the CDR3 is TGTGCCAGTAGTATCTCGACGGGAAATGAGCAGTTCTTC.

This clonotype was detected only a few times. The junction does not match germline at one end; this may be a read error. This chain uses TRBV7-6 with TRBJ2-2; 8 bases fit TRBD2. The CDR3 is 14 residues long. Germline CDR1 and CDR2: SGHVS and FNYEAQ. The CDR3 sequence: CASSLSGGPGELFF. CDR3 bases: TGTGCTAGCAGCTTATCGGGGGGGCCCGGGGAGCTGTTTTTT. Filled out from reference TRBV7-6 and TRBJ2-2, the complete variable domain reads GAGVSQSPRYKVTKRGQDVALRCDPISGHVSLYWYRQALGQGPEFLTYFNYEAQQDKSGLPNDRFSAERPEGSISTLTIQRTEQRDSAMYRCASSLSGGPGELFFGEGSRLTVL.

This chain connects TRBV24-1 to TRBJ2-3; no clear D. V lost 5 bases, J lost 1 base, and 12 bases lay in between. Germline V CDR1 and CDR2: KGHDR, SFDVKD. The CDR3 spans 15 residues. The CDR3 DNA is TGTGCCACCAGTGGACTCCCGGTCGGCACAGATACGCAGTATTTT. Translation: CATSGLPVGTDTQYF.

Turning to this clonotype: A read error may be the cause here, since a much bigger clone is one base away. The J gene is TRBJ2-2, the V gene TRBV7-6; D is perhaps TRBD2 (5 bases). The CDR3 consists of 14 residues. The germline gives CDR1 SGHVS, CDR2 FNYEAQ. CDR3: CASSLAGAAGELLF. In DNA, the CDR3 is TGTGCCAGCAGCTTAGCGGGAGCGGCCGGGGAGCTGTTGTTT.

This chain uses TRBV7-9 with TRBJ1-1, with no clear D. V was cut by 6 bases and J by 1 base, with 9 bases left in between. The CDR3 spans 13 residues. The germline V gene encodes CDR1 SEHNR and CDR2 FQNEAQ (reference sequence). The CDR3 bases are TGTGCCAGCAGAGAGAACAGGAACACTGAAGCTTTCTTT. It codes for CASRENRNTEAFF.

V usage is TRBV11-2 and J usage is TRBJ1-4; D uncertain. Trimming left V 2 bases short and J 14 bases short, with 15 bases between. Germline CDR1 SGHAT, CDR2 FQNNGV. This CDR3 has 13 residues. CDR3 region: CASSLIGWRGLFF. In DNA form, the CDR3 reads TGTGCCAGCAGCTTAATTGGTTGGAGAGGGCTGTTTTTT. The full variable domain, rest sourced from reference TRBV11-2 and TRBJ1-4, is EAGVAQSPRYKIIEKRQSVAFWCNPISGHATLYWYQQILGQGPKLLIQFQNNGVVDDSQLPKDRFSAERLKGVDSTLKIQPAKLEDSAVYLCASSLIGWRGLFFGSGTQLSVL.

This clonotype was seen only a few times. The rearrangement links TRBV11-3 to TRBJ2-1; no clear D. This CDR3 spans 14 amino acids. V gave up 1 base and J gave up 5 bases, with 9 bases separating them. Germline lookup yields CDR1 SGHNT and CDR2 YENEEA. The CDR3 spells CASSLAGRNNEQFF. Written as DNA, the CDR3 is TGTGCCAGCAGCTTAGCCGGCAGAAACAATGAGCAGTTCTTC.

The chain combines TRBV11-2 with TRBJ1-5; no reliable D call. This CDR3 has 14 residues. CDR1 is SGHAT and CDR2 is FQNNGV in the germline V gene. The V end lost 1 base, the J end lost 4 bases, and 8 bases lay between the germline ends. CDR3 protein: CASSLAGPNQPQHF. The CDR3 bases are TGTGCCAGCAGCTTAGCCGGGCCAAATCAGCCCCAGCATTTT.

The rearrangement links TRBV5-6 to TRBJ2-5, with a weak D call TRBD1 (5 bases). Looked up from germline, CDR1 is SGHDT and CDR2 is YYEEEE. V gave up 1 base and J gave up 2 bases, with 9 bases separating them. The CDR3 has 14 amino acids. CDR3 in DNA: TGTGCCAGCAGCTTGAAGGGGTATCAAGAGACCCAGTACTTC. Protein product: CASSLKGYQETQYF.